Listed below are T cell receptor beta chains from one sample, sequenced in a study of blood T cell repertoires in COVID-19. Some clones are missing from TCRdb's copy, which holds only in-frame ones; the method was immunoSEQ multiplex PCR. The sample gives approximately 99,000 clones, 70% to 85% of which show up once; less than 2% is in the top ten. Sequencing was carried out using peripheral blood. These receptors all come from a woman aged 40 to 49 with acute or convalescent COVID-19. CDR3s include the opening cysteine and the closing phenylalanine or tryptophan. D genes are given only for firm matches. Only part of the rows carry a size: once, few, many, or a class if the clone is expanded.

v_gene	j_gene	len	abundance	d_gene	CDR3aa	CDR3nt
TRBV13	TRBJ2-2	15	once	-	CASSLGLVVTGELFF	TGTGCCAGCAGCTTAGGTCTAGTGGTCACCGGGGAGCTGTTTTTT
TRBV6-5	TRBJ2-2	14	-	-	CASSKGQNTGELFF	TGTGCCAGCAGTAAGGGACAGAACACCGGGGAGCTGTTTTTT
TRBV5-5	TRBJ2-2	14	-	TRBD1	CASSRTGDTGELFF	TGTGCCAGCAGTCGGACAGGGGACACCGGGGAGCTGTTTTTT
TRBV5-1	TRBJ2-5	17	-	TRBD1	CASSWGPGQGARETQYF	TGCGCCAGCAGCTGGGGCCCGGGACAGGGGGCGCGGGAGACCCAGTACTTC
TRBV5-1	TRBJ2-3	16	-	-	CASSLGLGLSTDTQYF	TGCGCCAGCAGCTTAGGCCTTGGACTAAGCACAGATACGCAGTATTTT
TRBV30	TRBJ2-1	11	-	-	CAWGMDYEQFF	TGTGCCTGGGGGATGGACTATGAGCAGTTCTTC
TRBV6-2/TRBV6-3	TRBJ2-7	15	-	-	CASSYSAQSSYEQYF	TGTGCCAGCAGTTACTCGGCACAGAGCTCCTACGAGCAGTACTTC
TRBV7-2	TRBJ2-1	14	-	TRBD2	CASSSRTSGGEQFF	TGTGCCAGCAGCTCCCGGACTAGCGGGGGTGAGCAGTTCTTC
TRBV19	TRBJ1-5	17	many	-	CASTSNPYQQSNQPQHF	TGTGCCAGTACCTCGAATCCCTATCAACAGAGCAATCAGCCCCAGCATTTT
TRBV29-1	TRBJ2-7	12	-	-	CSAAAGGYEQYF	TGCAGCGCCGCAGCGGGTGGCTACGAGCAGTACTTC
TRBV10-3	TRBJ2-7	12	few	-	CAISDGGPEQYF	TGTGCCATCAGTGATGGAGGGCCCGAGCAGTACTTC
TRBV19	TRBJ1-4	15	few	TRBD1	CASSSPRGNNEKLFF	TGTGCCAGTAGTAGCCCCAGGGGGAATAATGAAAAACTGTTTTTT
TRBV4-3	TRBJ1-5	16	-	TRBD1	CASSQELGQGYQPQHF	TGCGCCAGCAGCCAAGAATTGGGACAGGGATATCAGCCCCAGCATTTT
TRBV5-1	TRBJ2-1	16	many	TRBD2	CASTGLAGGPRNEQFF	TGCGCCAGCACGGGACTAGCGGGGGGGCCGCGTAATGAGCAGTTCTTC
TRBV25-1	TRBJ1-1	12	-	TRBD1	CASSGQGTEAFF	TGTGCCAGCTCTGGACAGGGGACTGAAGCTTTCTTT
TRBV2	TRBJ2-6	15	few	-	CASSSSTGGANVLTF	-
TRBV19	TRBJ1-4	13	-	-	CASSRAGNEKLFF	TGTGCCAGTAGTAGGGCGGGTAATGAAAAACTGTTTTTT
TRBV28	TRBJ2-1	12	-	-	CASSLWRNEQFF	TGTGCCAGCAGTTTATGGAGAAATGAGCAGTTCTTC
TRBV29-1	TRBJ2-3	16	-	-	CSVEGSRGAGTDTQYF	TGCAGCGTTGAAGGCTCTCGGGGGGCTGGCACAGATACGCAGTATTTT
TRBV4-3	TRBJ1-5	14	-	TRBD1	CASSTDRVGQPQHF	TGCGCCAGCAGCACAGACAGGGTCGGTCAGCCCCAGCATTTT
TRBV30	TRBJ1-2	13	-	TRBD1	CAWGEARTGGYTF	TGTGCCTGGGGGGAGGCGCGGACAGGGGGCTACACCTTC
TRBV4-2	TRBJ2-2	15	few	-	CASSQMGEATGELFF	TGTGCCAGCAGCCAAATGGGGGAGGCTACCGGGGAGCTGTTTTTT
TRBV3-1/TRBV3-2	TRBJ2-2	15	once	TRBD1	CASSLRTGIAGELFF	TGTGCCAGCAGCCTACGGACAGGGATTGCCGGGGAGCTGTTTTTT
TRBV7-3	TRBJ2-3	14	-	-	CASSSRVGTDTQYF	TGTGCCAGCAGCTCCAGGGTAGGCACAGATACGCAGTATTTT
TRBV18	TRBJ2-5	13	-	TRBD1	CASSPDREETQYF	TGTGCCAGCTCACCAGACAGGGAAGAGACCCAGTACTTC
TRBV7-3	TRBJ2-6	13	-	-	CASSPTGANVLTF	TGTGCCAGCAGTCCCACTGGGGCCAACGTCCTGACTTTC
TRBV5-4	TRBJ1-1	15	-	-	CASSLARQRNTEAFF	TGTGCCAGCAGCTTGGCAAGACAGAGAAACACTGAAGCTTTCTTT
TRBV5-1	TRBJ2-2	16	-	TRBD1	CASSLRQGVDTGELFF	TGCGCCAGCAGCTTACGACAGGGGGTCGACACCGGGGAGCTGTTTTTT
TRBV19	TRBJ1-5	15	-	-	CASRKSGSSNQPQHF	TGTGCCAGTAGAAAATCCGGGTCTAGCAATCAGCCCCAGCATTTT
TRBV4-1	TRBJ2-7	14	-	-	CASSPRDTSYEQYF	TGCGCCAGCAGCCCCCGGGACACATCCTACGAGCAGTACTTC
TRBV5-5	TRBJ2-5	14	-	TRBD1	CASSEGQGRKTQYF	TGTGCCAGCAGCGAGGGACAGGGGAGGAAGACCCAGTACTTC
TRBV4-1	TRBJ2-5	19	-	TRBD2	CASSQLGGRTSGGWETQYF	TGCGCCAGCAGCCAACTTGGGGGTAGGACTAGCGGGGGCTGGGAGACCCAGTACTTC
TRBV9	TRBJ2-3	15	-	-	CASSAGDPSTDTQYF	TGTGCCAGCAGCGCGGGGGATCCTAGCACAGATACGCAGTATTTT
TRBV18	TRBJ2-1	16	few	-	CASSPTRASNQNEQFF	TGTGCCAGCTCACCTACCCGGGCTAGCAACCAGAATGAGCAGTTCTTC
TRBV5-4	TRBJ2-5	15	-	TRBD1	CASSPGTGLQETQYF	TGTGCCAGCAGCCCCGGGACAGGGTTGCAAGAGACCCAGTACTTC
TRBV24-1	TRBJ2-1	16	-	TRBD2	CATSDSRLAGVGEQFF	TGTGCCACCAGTGATTCCCGACTAGCGGGGGTGGGGGAGCAGTTCTTC
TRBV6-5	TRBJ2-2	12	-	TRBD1	CASRAGQVQLFF	TGTGCCAGCAGAGCAGGACAGGTTCAGCTGTTTTTT
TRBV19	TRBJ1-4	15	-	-	CASRLGAVIREKLFF	TGTGCCAGCAGATTGGGTGCGGTGATTCGCGAAAAACTGTTTTTT
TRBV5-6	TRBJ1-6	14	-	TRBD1	CASSLQGASSPLHF	TGTGCCAGCAGCTTGCAGGGGGCGAGTTCACCCCTCCACTTT
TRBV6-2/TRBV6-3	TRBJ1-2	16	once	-	CASSYSGEGLNYGYTF	TGTGCCAGCAGTTACTCGGGGGAGGGCCTTAACTATGGCTACACCTTC
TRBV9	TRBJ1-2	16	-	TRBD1	CASSAADRGWDYGYTF	TGTGCCAGCAGCGCGGCAGACAGGGGATGGGACTATGGCTACACCTTC
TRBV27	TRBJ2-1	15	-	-	CASSLLLGGHNEQFF	TGTGCCAGCAGTCTACTCCTCGGGGGGCACAATGAGCAGTTCTTC
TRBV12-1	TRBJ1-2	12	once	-	CASTRRGGGYTF	TGTGCCAGCACCCGACGAGGTGGTGGCTACACCTTC
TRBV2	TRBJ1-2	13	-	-	CASSGQSRNGYTF	TGTGCCAGCAGCGGACAAAGTAGAAATGGCTACACCTTC
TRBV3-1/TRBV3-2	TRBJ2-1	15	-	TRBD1	CASSQIPGQVHEQFF	TGTGCCAGCAGCCAAATCCCGGGACAGGTCCATGAGCAGTTCTTC
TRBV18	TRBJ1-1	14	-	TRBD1	CASSPGQVGTEAFF	TGTGCCAGCTCACCAGGACAGGTGGGCACTGAAGCTTTCTTT
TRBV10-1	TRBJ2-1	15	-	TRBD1	CASSCRDRALNEQFF	TGCGCCAGCAGTTGCCGGGACAGGGCCCTCAATGAGCAGTTCTTC